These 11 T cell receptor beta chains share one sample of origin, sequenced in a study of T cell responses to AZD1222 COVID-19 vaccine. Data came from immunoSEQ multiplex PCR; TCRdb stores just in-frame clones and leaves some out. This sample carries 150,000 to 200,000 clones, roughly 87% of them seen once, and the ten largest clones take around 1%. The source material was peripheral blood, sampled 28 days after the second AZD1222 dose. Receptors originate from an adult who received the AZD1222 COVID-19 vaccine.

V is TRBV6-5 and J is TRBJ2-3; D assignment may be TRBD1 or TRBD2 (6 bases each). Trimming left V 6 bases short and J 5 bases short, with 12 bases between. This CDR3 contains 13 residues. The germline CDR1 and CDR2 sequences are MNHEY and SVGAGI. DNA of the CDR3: TGTGCCAGCAGAAGAGGAGGGGGAGATACGCAGTATTTT. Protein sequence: CASRRGGGDTQYF.

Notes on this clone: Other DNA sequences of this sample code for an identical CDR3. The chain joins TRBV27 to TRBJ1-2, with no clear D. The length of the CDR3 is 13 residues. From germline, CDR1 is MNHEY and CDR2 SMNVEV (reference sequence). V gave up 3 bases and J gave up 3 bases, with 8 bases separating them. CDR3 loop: CASSFSGDYGYTF. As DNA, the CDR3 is TGTGCCAGCAGTTTTAGTGGGGACTATGGCTACACCTTC.

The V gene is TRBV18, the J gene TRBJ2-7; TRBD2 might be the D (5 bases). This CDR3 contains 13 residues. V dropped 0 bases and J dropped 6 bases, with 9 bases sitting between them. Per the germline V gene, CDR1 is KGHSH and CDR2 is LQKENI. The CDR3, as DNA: TGTGCCAGCTCACCACCGGTTGGGAGCGAGCAGTACTTC. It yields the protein CASSPPVGSEQYF.

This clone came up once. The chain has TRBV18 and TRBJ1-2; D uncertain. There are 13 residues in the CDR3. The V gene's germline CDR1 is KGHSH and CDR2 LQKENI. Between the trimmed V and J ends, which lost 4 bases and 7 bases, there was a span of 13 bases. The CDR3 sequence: CASSQRHDGGYTF. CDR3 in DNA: TGTGCCAGCTCACAGCGACACGATGGTGGCTACACCTTC.

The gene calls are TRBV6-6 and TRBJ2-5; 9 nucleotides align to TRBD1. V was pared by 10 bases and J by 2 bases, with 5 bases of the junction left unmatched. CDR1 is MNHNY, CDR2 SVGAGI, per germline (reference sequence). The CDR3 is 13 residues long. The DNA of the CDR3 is TGTGCCATCAGGGGACAGGGTCAAGAGACCCAGTACTTC. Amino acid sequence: CAIRGQGQETQYF.

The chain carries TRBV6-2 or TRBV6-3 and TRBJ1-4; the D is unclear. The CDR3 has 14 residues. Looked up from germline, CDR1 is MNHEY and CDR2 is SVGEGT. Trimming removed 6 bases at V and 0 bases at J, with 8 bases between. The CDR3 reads CASSDGATNEKLFF. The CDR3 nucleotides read TGTGCCAGCAGCGATGGAGCAACTAATGAAAAACTGTTTTTT.

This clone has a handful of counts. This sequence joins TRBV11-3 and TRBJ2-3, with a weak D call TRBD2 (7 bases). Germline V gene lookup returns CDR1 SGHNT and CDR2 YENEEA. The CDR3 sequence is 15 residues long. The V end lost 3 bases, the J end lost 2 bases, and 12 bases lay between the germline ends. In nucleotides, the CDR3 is TGTGCCAGCAGCTTCTGGCGGGGGCTCACAGATACGCAGTATTTT. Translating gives CASSFWRGLTDTQYF.

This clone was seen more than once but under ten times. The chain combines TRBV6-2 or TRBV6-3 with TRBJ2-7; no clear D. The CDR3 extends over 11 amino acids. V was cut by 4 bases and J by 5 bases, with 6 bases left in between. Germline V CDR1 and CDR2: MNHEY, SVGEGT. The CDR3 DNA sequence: TGTGCCAGCAGTTCTTATCACGAGCAGTACTTC. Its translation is CASSSYHEQYF.

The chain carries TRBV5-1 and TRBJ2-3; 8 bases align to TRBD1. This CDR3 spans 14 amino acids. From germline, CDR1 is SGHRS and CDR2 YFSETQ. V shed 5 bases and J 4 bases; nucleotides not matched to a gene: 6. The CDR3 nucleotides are TGCGCCAGCAGGTGGACAGGGTTCGCAGATACGCAGTATTTT. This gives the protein CASRWTGFADTQYF.

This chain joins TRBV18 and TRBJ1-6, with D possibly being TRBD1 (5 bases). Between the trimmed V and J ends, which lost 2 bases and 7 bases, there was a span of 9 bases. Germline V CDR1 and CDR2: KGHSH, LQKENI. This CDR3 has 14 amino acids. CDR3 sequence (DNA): TGTGCCAGCTCACCAAGACAGACCAATTCACCCCTCCACTTT. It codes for CASSPRQTNSPLHF.

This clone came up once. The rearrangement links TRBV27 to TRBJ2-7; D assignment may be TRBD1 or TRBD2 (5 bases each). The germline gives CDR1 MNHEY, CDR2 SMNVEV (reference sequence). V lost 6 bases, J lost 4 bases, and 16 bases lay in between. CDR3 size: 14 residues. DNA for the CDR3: TGTGCCAGCAGCCCCGGACAAGGAGGTTACGAGCAGTACTTC. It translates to CASSPGQGGYEQYF.